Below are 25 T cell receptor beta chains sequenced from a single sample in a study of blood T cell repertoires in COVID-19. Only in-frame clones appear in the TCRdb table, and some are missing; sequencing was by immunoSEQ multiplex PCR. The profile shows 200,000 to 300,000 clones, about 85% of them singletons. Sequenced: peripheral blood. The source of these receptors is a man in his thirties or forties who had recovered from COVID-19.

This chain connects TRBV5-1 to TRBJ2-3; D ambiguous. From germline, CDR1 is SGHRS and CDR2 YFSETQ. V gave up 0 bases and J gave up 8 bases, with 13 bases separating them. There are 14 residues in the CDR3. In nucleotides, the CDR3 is TGCGCCAGCAGCTTGGGGTCCGGTACTGGTACGCAGTATTTT. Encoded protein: CASSLGSGTGTQYF.

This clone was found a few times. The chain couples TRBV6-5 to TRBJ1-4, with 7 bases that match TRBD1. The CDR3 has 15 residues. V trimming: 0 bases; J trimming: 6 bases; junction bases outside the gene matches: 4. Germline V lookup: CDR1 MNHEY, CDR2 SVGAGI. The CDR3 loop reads CASSYSGQGDEKLFF. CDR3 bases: TGTGCCAGCAGTTACTCGGGGCAGGGGGATGAAAAACTGTTTTTT.

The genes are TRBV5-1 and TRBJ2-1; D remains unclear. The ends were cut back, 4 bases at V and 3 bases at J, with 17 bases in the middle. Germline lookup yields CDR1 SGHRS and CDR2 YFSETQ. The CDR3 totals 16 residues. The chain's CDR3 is CASSGSVLQVYNEQFF. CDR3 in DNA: TGCGCCAGCAGCGGTAGTGTGTTGCAGGTCTACAATGAGCAGTTCTTC. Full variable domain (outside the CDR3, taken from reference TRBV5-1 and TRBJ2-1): KAGVTQTPRYLIKTRGQQVTLSCSPISGHRSVSWYQQTPGQGLQFLFEYFSETQRNKGNFPGRFSGRQFSNSRSEMNVSTLELGDSALYLCASSGSVLQVYNEQFFGPGTRLTVL.

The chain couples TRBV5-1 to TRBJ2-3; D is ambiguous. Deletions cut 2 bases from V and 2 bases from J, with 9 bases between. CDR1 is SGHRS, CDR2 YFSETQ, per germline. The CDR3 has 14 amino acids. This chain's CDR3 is CASSFNSFTDTQYF. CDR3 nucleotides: TGCGCCAGCAGCTTTAACAGCTTCACAGATACGCAGTATTTT. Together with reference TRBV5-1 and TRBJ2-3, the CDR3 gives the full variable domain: KAGVTQTPRYLIKTRGQQVTLSCSPISGHRSVSWYQQTPGQGLQFLFEYFSETQRNKGNFPGRFSGRQFSNSRSEMNVSTLELGDSALYLCASSFNSFTDTQYFGPGTRLTVL.

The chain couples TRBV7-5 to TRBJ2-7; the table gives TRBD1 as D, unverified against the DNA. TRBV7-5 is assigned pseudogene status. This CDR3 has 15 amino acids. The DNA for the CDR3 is TGTGTCAGAAGCTTAGCGGTGGGGGACACCTACGAGCAGTACTTC. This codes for CVRSLAVGDTYEQYF.

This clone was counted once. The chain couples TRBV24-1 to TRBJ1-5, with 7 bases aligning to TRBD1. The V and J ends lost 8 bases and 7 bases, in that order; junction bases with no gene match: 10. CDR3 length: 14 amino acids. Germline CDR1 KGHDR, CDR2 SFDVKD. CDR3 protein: CATKADRLGQPQHF. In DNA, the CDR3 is TGTGCCACCAAGGCGGACAGGCTAGGGCAGCCCCAGCATTTT.

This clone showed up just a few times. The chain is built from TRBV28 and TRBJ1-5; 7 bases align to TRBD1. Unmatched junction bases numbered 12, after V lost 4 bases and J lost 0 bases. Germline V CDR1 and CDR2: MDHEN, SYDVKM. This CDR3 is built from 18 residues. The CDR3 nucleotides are TGTGCCAGCAGTTCCCTAAGACAGGGCCCGTATAGCAATCAGCCCCAGCATTTT. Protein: CASSSLRQGPYSNQPQHF.

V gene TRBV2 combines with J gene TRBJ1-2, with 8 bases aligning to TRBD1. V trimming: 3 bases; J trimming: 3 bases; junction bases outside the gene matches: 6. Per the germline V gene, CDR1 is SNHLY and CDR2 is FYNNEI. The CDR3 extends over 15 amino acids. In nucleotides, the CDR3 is TGTGCCAGCAGTGAGCAGGGGGCTTTTGACTATGGCTACACCTTC. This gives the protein CASSEQGAFDYGYTF.

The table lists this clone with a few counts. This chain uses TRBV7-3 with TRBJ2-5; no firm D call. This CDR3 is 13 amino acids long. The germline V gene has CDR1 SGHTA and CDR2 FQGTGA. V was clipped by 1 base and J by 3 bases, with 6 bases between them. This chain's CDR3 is CASSLRVKETQYF. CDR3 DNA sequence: TGTGCCAGCAGCTTAAGAGTCAAAGAGACCCAGTACTTC.

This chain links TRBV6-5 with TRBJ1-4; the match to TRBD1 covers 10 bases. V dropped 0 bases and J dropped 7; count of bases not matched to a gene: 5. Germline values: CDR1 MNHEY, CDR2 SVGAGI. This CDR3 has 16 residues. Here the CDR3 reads CASSYSSGTGVEKLFF. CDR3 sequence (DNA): TGTGCCAGCAGTTACTCGTCAGGGACAGGGGTTGAAAAACTGTTTTTT.

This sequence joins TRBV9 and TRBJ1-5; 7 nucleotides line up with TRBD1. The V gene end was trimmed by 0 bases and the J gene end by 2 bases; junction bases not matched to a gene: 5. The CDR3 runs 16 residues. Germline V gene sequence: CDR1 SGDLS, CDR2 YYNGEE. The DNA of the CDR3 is TGTGCCAGCAGCGTAGATGCAGGGGGTGGCAATCAGCCCCAGCATTTT. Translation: CASSVDAGGGNQPQHF.

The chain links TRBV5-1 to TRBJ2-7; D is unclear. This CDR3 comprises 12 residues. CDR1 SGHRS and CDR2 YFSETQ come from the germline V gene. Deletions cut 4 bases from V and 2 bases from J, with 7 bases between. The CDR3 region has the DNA TGCGCCAGCAGCGCCTCTACCTACGAGCAGTACTTC. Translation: CASSASTYEQYF.

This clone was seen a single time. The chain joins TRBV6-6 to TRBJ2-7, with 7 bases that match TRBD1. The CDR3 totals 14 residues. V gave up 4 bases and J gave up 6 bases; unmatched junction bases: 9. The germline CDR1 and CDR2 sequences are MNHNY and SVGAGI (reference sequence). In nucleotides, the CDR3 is TGTGCCAGCAGTTCCTTGAGACAGGGCGGCGAGCAGTACGTC. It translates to CASSSLRQGGEQYV.

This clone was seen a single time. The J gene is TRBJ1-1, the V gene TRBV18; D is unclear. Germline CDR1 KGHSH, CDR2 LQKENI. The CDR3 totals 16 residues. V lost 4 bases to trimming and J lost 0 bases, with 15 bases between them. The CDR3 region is CASSLSLQVMNTEAFF. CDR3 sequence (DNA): TGTGCCAGCTCACTCTCTCTCCAGGTAATGAACACTGAAGCTTTCTTT.

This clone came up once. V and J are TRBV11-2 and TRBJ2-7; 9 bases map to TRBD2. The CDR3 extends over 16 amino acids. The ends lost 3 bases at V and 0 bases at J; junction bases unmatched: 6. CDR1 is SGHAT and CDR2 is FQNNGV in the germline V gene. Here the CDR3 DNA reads TGTGCCAGCAGCTTTCGGGCTAGCGGGGTCTCCTACGAGCAGTACGTC. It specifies CASSFRASGVSYEQYV.

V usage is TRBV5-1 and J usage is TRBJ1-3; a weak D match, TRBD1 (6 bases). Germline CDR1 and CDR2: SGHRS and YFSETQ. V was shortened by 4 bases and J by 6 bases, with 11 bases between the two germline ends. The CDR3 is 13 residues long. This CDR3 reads CASSVDSKNTIYF. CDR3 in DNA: TGCGCCAGCAGCGTGGACAGTAAAAACACCATATATTTT.

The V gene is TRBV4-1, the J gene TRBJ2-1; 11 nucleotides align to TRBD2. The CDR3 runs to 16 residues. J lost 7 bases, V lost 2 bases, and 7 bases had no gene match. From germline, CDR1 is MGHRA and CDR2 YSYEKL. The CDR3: CASSQSSGGGMNEQFF. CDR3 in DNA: TGCGCCAGCAGCCAAAGTAGCGGGGGGGGAATGAATGAGCAGTTCTTC.

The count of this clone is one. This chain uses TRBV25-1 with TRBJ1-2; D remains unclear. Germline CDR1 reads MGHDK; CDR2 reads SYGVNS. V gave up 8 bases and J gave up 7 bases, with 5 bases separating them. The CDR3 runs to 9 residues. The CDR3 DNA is TGTGCCAGCGTCTCTGGCTACACCTTC. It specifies CASVSGYTF.

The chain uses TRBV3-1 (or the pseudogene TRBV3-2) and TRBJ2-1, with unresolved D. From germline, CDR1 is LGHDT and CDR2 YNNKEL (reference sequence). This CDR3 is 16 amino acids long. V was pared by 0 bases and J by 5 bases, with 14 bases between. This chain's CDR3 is CASSQDDWSKNNEQFF. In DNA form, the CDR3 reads TGTGCCAGCAGCCAAGATGACTGGAGTAAAAACAATGAGCAGTTCTTC.

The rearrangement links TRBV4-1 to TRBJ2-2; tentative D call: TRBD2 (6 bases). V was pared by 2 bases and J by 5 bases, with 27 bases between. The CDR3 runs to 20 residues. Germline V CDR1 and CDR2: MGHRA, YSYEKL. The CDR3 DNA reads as TGCGCCAGCAGCCAACTACATGGACGGGACTCCCGCGTTAATACCGGGGAGCTGTTTTTT. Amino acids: CASSQLHGRDSRVNTGELFF.

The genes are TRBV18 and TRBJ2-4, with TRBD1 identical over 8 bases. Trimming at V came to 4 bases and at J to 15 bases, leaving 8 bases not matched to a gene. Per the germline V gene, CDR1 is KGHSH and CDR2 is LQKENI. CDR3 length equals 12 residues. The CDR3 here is CASSLDRDVVYF. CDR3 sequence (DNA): TGTGCCAGCTCACTGGACAGGGACGTTGTGTACTTC.

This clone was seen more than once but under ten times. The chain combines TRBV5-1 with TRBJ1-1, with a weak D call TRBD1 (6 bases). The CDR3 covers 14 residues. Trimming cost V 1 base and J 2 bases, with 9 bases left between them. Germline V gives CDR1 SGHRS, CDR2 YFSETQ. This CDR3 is CASSLQGINTEAFF. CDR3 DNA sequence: TGCGCCAGCAGCTTGCAGGGGATTAACACTGAAGCTTTCTTT.

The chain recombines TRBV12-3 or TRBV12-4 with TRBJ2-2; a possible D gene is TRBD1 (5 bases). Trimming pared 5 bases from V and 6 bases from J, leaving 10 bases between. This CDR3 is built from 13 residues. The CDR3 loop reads CASSDRLAGELFF. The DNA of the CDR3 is TGTGCCAGCAGTGACAGATTGGCCGGGGAGCTGTTTTTT.

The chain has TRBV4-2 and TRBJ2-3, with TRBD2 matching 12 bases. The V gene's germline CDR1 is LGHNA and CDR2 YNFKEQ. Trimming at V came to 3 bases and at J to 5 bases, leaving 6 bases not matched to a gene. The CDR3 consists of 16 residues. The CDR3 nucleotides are TGTGCCAGCAGCCAGGCTAGCGGGGGGGCCGTAGATACGCAGTATTTT. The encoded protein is CASSQASGGAVDTQYF.

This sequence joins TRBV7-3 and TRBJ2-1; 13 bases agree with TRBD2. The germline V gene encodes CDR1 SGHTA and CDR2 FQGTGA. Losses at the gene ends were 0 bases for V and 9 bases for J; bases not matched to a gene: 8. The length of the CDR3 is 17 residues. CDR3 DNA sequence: TGTGCCAGCAGCTTAACAGGAGGTCGACTAGCGGGGGGTGAGCAGTTCTTC. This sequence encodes CASSLTGGRLAGGEQFF.